This paragraph reports one T cell receptor beta chain. The antigen is not known. CDR3 length: 17 amino acids. The germline V gene encodes CDR1 LNHDA and CDR2 SQIVND (reference sequence). The V and J ends lost 3 bases and 5 bases respectively, with 22 bases between them. The sample is drawn from a study of T cell responses to AZD1222 COVID-19 vaccine. Whole-study results and caveats: Reports say nearly half of spike-specific TCRs go after unmutated variant regions. Compared with day 0, the breadth and depth of the Spike-specific TCR repertoire rose significantly after two doses of AZD1222. Researchers took repertoire samples only after the peak T cell response had come.

The assay was immunoSEQ multiplex PCR, and TCRdb's table has in-frame clones only and misses some. The sample holds roughly 160,000 clones, about 92% seen once. The V and J genes are TRBV19 and TRBJ1-1; a possible D gene is TRBD1 (5 bases). The receptor's source is an adult in good health. Sequences were derived from peripheral blood, sampled on day 0 of AZD1222 vaccination. This CDR3 is CASSITWVGDSTTEAFF. In DNA form, the CDR3 reads TGTGCCAGTAGTATTACGTGGGTAGGGGATTCAACAACTGAAGCTTTCTTT.